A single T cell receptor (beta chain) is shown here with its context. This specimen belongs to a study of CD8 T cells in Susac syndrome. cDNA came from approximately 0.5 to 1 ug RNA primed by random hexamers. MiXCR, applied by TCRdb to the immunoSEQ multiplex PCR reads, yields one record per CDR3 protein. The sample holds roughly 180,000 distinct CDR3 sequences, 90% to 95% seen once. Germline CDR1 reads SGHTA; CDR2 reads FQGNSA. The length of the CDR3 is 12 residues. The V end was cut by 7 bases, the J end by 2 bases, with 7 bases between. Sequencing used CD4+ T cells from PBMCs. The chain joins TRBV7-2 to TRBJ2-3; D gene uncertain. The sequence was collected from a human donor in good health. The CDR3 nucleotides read TGTGCCAGCATCCGGAACACAGATACGCAGTATTTT. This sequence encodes CASIRNTDTQYF.